This is a list of T cell receptor beta chains from one sample in a study of shared clonotypes between healthy human individuals. The data were produced by immunoSEQ multiplex PCR, yet TCRdb's version contains in-frame clones alone and is incomplete. This table holds some 2.4 million clones, 80% to 95% found once. The sample consisted of naive CD4+ T cells from PBMCs. The receptors originated from a young man in good health. Some clones in this sample may be carry-over from other donors' samples. Each CDR3 is given without its conserved first and last residue.

V gene | CDR3 protein
TRBV28 | ASSFIGAEAF
TRBV9 | ASSDTGLAGGHITDTQY
TRBV7-9 | ASSLRQGASYGYT
TRBV7-2 | ASSFLLGGRPQY
TRBV11-2 | ASSLDLWPGELF
TRBV28 | ASSLGLEQY
TRBV2 | ASTRSRDRPSTDTQY
TRBV29-1 | SVARDPVTDTQY
TRBV6-6 | ASSYSKGIAYEQY
TRBV18 | ASSRQTGDGETQY
TRBV28 | ASSFYRRGTEAF
TRBV7-2 | ASSLRQGGSYEQY
TRBV7-2 | ASSPGPRREQF
TRBV4-1 | ASSQDPPGRIQF
TRBV28 | ASGPGHVYGYT
TRBV7-2 | ASSLVGGLASNQPQH
TRBV6-6 | ASSYLRVSDTQY
TRBV5-1 | ASSLALSRGREQY
TRBV5-1 | ASSLGTQGANVLT
TRBV7-7 | ASSPANGGGELF
TRBV7-9 | ASSFSGRAKETQY
TRBV25-1 | ASSDPLAGDSEQF
TRBV7-2 | ASSLGLASDEQF
TRBV28 | ASSPLRNTEAF
TRBV5-4 | ASSLRGSETQY
TRBV5-6 | ASSPRGFLGSYEQY
TRBV28 | ASSLGSGQGAEKQY
TRBV5-6 | ASSLAYGLNEQF
TRBV7-2 | ASSLGLSGNYEQY
TRBV29-1 | SVTTGGRYEQY
TRBV7-9 | ASSLTEDGYT
TRBV5-1 | ASSFLTGAPEAF
TRBV18 | ASSPGRYEQY
TRBV11-2 | ASSPMVGSHSTDTQY
TRBV27 | ASSRGTASGNTIY
TRBV11-2 | ASSRGLAGGSEQF
TRBV28 | ASSLYLGAHTIY
TRBV28 | ASSFSGGRGNTIY
TRBV11-1 | ASSFDRAGTEAF
TRBV21-1 | ASSNGSGRDRVDTGELF
TRBV25-1 | ATRTGASYEQY
TRBV7-9 | ASSPGLAGEGEQF
TRBV5-1 | ASRTTGMPVGELF
TRBV5-1 | ASSSGLLQETQY
TRBV7-8 | ASSFTGYEQY
TRBV14 | ASSQVGVRTEAF
TRBV7-9 | ASSPSRGGETQY
TRBV5-1 | ASSSPRTGTQETQY
TRBV4-1 | ASSQGLAGEAGELF
TRBV27 | AIGGGYEQY
TRBV19 | ASSIGGTAYEQY
TRBV27 | ASSSDRSSYEQY
TRBV4-3 | ASAATAPGKQY
TRBV7-3 | ASSLVGPLNTGELF
TRBV5-1 | ASSLWGETQY